This T cell receptor (beta chain) came from a study of T cell repertoires in cytomegalovirus infection. Study observations and caveats: There were HLA-C-restricted CMV-specific TCR beta clonotypes dominating the ex vivo response.

TCRdb re-derived calls from the reads in MiXCR, one entry per CDR3 protein. The table records some 800,000 distinct CDR3 sequences, roughly 28% of them present only once. Turning to this clonotype: Its antigen is unknown.

V was cut by 8 bases and J by 10 bases, with 17 bases left in between. CDR3 length: 12 residues. Germline V CDR1 and CDR2: LGHNT, FRNRAP. The sequencing used cultured CD8+ T cells from PBMCs, collected from culture after CMV antigen stimulation. This TCR derives from a human donor in good health (CMV status not recorded). Some clones in this sample may be carry-over from other donors' samples. The chain has TRBV12-5 and TRBJ1-1; D ambiguous. Here the CDR3 DNA reads TGTGCTAGTTTGCCGGGCGGAAGTGTAGCTTTCTTT. Residues: CASLPGGSVAFF.